This entry lists 30 T cell receptor beta chains sequenced from one sample in a study of shared clonotypes between healthy human individuals. Here immunoSEQ multiplex PCR was the method, and the copy in TCRdb shows in-frame clones only, minus some. The sample carries about 380,000 clones, 95% to 97% recorded once. The specimen was memory CD8+ T cells sorted from blood. The subset denotes: CD45RO+ cells pooled with CCR7-negative TemRA cells. The receptors stem from a man aged 30 to 45 in good health.

The chain recombines TRBV6-1 with TRBJ2-7; TRBD1 might be the D (5 bases). The length of the CDR3 is 13 residues. V lost 8 bases and J lost 0, with 11 bases in between. Germline loops: CDR1 MNHNS, CDR2 SASEGT. As DNA, the CDR3 is TGTGCCAGCTCAGGGCGCGACTCCTACGAGCAGTACTTC. This gives the protein CASSGRDSYEQYF.

This chain uses TRBV20-1 with TRBJ2-7; D remains ambiguous. This CDR3 has 10 residues. The germline V gene has CDR1 DFQATT and CDR2 SNEGSKA (reference sequence). The CDR3 DNA is TGCACCCAAGGACGAACCAAGCAGTACTTC. Its translation: CTQGRTKQYF.

The chain links TRBV7-9 to TRBJ1-2, with no clear D. The CDR3 totals 12 residues. V was trimmed by 1 base and J by 4 bases, leaving 4 bases between them. Germline values: CDR1 SEHNR, CDR2 FQNEAQ (reference sequence). CDR3 region: CASSLVIYGYTF. In nucleotides, the CDR3 is TGTGCCAGCAGCTTAGTGATCTATGGCTACACCTTC.

The rearrangement joins TRBV6-5 to TRBJ2-7; no clear D. V was shortened by 3 bases and J by 2 bases, with 11 bases between the two germline ends. Germline lookup yields CDR1 MNHEY and CDR2 SVGAGI. CDR3 length: 14 residues. The CDR3 loop is CASSYGMGAYEQYF. DNA of the CDR3: TGTGCCAGCAGTTATGGCATGGGCGCCTACGAGCAGTACTTC.

The chain links TRBV9 to TRBJ1-3; D remains ambiguous. This CDR3 comprises 16 residues. V shed 4 bases and J shed 0 bases, with 14 bases lying between them. The germline CDR1 and CDR2 sequences are SGDLS and YYNGEE. CDR3 sequence reads: CASSPRVGISGNTIYF. CDR3 nucleotides: TGTGCCAGCAGCCCGCGTGTGGGGATCTCTGGAAACACCATATATTTT. Based on the CDR3 plus reference TRBV9 and TRBJ1-3, the full variable domain is DSGVTQTPKHLITATGQRVTLRCSPRSGDLSVYWYQQSLDQGLQFLIQYYNGEERAKGNILERFSAQQFPDLHSELNLSSLELGDSALYFCASSPRVGISGNTIYFGEGSWLTVV.

J is TRBJ2-2 and V is TRBV30; the D is unclear. The CDR3 runs 10 residues. Germline V gene lookup returns CDR1 GTSNPN and CDR2 SVGIG (reference sequence). The germline V and J ends were trimmed by 5 bases and 8 bases, with 6 bases remaining between them. The DNA for the CDR3 is TGTGCCTGGGGTGAGGGGGAGCTGTTTTTT. Its protein product is CAWGEGELFF.

The chain links TRBV27 to TRBJ2-1; 7 bases map to TRBD2. CDR1 is MNHEY, CDR2 SMNVEV, per germline (reference sequence). The length of the CDR3 is 15 residues. Unmatched junction bases numbered 10, after V lost 4 bases and J lost 7 bases. CDR3 sequence: CASSWEGGPRNEQFF. In DNA, the CDR3 is TGTGCCAGCAGTTGGGAGGGAGGGCCCAGAAATGAGCAGTTCTTC.

V gene TRBV6-1 combines with J gene TRBJ2-6; D is ambiguous. Germline CDR1 reads MNHNS; CDR2 reads SASEGT. The CDR3 has 15 residues. The V and J ends lost 8 bases and 0 bases respectively, with 11 bases between them. The CDR3 bases are TGTGCCAGCTTTGCGACCTTCTCTGGGGCCAACGTCCTGACTTTC. Amino acids: CASFATFSGANVLTF.

The CDR3 here is CASSPDPVPGNTIYF. For the CDR3, the DNA is TGTGCCAGCAGCCCAGACCCCGTCCCGGGAAACACCATATATTTT. J is TRBJ1-3 and V is TRBV7-9; D not resolved. The germline V gene encodes CDR1 SEHNR and CDR2 FQNEAQ (reference sequence). Trimming left V 5 bases short and J 4 bases short, with 15 bases between. The CDR3 has 15 amino acids.

The J gene is TRBJ2-7, the V gene TRBV5-6; D is unclear. The last part of the DNA fits TRBJ2-1 better; the J call may be wrong. CDR3 length: 15 amino acids. In germline, CDR1 is SGHDT, CDR2 YYEEEE. The CDR3, as DNA: TGTGCCAGCAGCTTGGGGATCGGAGATTCGAATGAGCAGTTCTTC. It is translated as CASSLGIGDSNEQFF.

Remarks on this clone: Other DNA sequences of this sample code for an identical CDR3. The chain is built from TRBV11-2 and TRBJ2-1, with 8 bases fitting TRBD2. Germline-derived CDR1 and CDR2 are SGHAT and FQNNGV. The V and J ends lost 2 bases and 1 base, in that order; junction bases with no gene match: 1. CDR3 length: 15 residues. The CDR3 region is CASSLLAGSYNEQFF. Written as DNA, the CDR3 is TGTGCCAGCAGCTTACTAGCGGGTTCCTACAATGAGCAGTTCTTC.

This clone was recorded once. CDR3 region: CASAGEVGPQHF. Here the CDR3 DNA reads TGTGCCAGCGCAGGGGAGGTAGGGCCCCAGCATTTT. The rearrangement links TRBV27 to TRBJ1-5, with D possibly being TRBD1 (6 bases). The CDR3 totals 12 residues. Per the germline V gene, CDR1 is MNHEY and CDR2 is SMNVEV (reference sequence). Trimming removed 8 bases from V and 9 bases from J, with 14 bases in between.

This clone was recorded once. The chain carries TRBV5-1 and TRBJ2-3, with TRBD1 matching over 7 bases. From germline, CDR1 is SGHRS and CDR2 YFSETQ. V lost 3 bases to trimming and J lost 1 base; unmatched junction nucleotides: 2. The CDR3 length is 14 residues. CDR3 sequence: CASSSTGGTDTQYF. The CDR3 DNA sequence: TGCGCCAGCAGCTCTACAGGGGGCACAGATACGCAGTATTTT.

The chain links TRBV28 to TRBJ2-3; 7 positions agree with TRBD1. The CDR3 has 13 residues. V dropped 5 bases and J dropped 4; count of bases not matched to a gene: 3. Germline V gives CDR1 MDHEN, CDR2 SYDVKM. This CDR3 is CASSETGSDTQYF. The CDR3 DNA reads as TGTGCCAGCAGTGAGACAGGGTCAGATACGCAGTATTTT. Supplemented by reference TRBV28 and TRBJ2-3, the full variable domain reads DVKVTQSSRYLVKRTGEKVFLECVQDMDHENMFWYRQDPGLGLRLIYFSYDVKMKEKGDIPEGYSVSREKKERFSLILESASTNQTSMYLCASSETGSDTQYFGPGTRLTVL.

The gene calls are TRBV28 and TRBJ2-7, with 7 bases matching TRBD1. The CDR3 has 15 residues. Trimming removed 7 bases from V and 3 bases from J; junction bases left unmatched: 12. In germline, CDR1 is MDHEN, CDR2 SYDVKM. This CDR3 reads CASTPGTARDYEQYF. The CDR3 region has the DNA TGTGCCAGCACCCCAGGGACAGCCAGGGACTACGAGCAGTACTTC. Filled out from reference TRBV28 and TRBJ2-7, the complete variable domain reads DVKVTQSSRYLVKRTGEKVFLECVQDMDHENMFWYRQDPGLGLRLIYFSYDVKMKEKGDIPEGYSVSREKKERFSLILESASTNQTSMYLCASTPGTARDYEQYFGPGTRLTVT.

This rearrangement joins TRBV19 to TRBJ2-7; 7 nucleotides line up with TRBD1. Germline lookup yields CDR1 LNHDA and CDR2 SQIVND (reference sequence). The CDR3 is 14 residues long. With 6 bases clipped from V and 1 base from J, the junction kept 6 bases outside the gene matches. CDR3 DNA: TGTGCCAGTAGGAGCCACAGGGGTTCCTACGAGCAGTACTTC. It translates to CASRSHRGSYEQYF.

A note on this clone: Other DNA sequences in this specimen translate into the identical CDR3. This chain joins TRBV5-1 and TRBJ2-7, with D unclear. The ends were cut back, 0 bases at V and 1 base at J, with 5 bases in the middle. Per germline, CDR1 SGHRS and CDR2 YFSETQ. CDR3 size: 13 residues. Here the CDR3 DNA reads TGCGCCAGCAGCTTGGTAGTTTCCTACGAGCAGTACTTC. Its translation is CASSLVVSYEQYF.

V gene TRBV27 combines with J gene TRBJ2-7; 11 nucleotides match TRBD2. CDR3 length equals 17 residues. V shed 7 bases and J 0 bases; nucleotides not matched to a gene: 11. Per germline, CDR1 MNHEY and CDR2 SMNVEV (reference sequence). CDR3 protein: CASIWKISGRASYEQYF. The CDR3 nucleotides are TGTGCCAGCATCTGGAAAATTAGCGGGAGGGCCTCCTACGAGCAGTACTTC.

The genes are TRBV12-5 and TRBJ2-3, with 14 bases that match TRBD2. V lost 8 bases and J lost 7; bases outside the gene matches: 2. CDR1 LGHNT and CDR2 FRNRAP come from the germline V gene. The length of the CDR3 is 13 residues. CDR3 DNA: TGTGCTAGTCGACTAGCGGGAGGGTATACGCAGTATTTT. It is translated as CASRLAGGYTQYF.

This rearrangement joins TRBV19 to TRBJ1-2; D is ambiguous. The CDR3 runs to 13 residues. Trimming left V 3 bases short and J 4 bases short, with 9 bases between. Per germline, CDR1 LNHDA and CDR2 SQIVND (reference sequence). CDR3 sequence (DNA): TGTGCCAGTAGTATCAGCCGGGGCTATGGCTACACCTTC. Its translation is CASSISRGYGYTF.

V usage is TRBV9 and J usage is TRBJ2-7, with D possibly being TRBD1 (5 bases). This CDR3 is 17 amino acids long. V lost 0 bases and J 0 bases, leaving 16 bases between the germline ends. From germline, CDR1 is SGDLS and CDR2 YYNGEE. The CDR3 spells CASSVGVGQGYSYEQYF. CDR3 bases: TGTGCCAGCAGCGTAGGGGTAGGGCAGGGTTACTCCTACGAGCAGTACTTC.

This chain uses TRBV5-1 with TRBJ2-1; 15 bases map to TRBD2. The CDR3 consists of 15 residues. J gave up 8 bases and V 4 bases, and 4 bases lay outside the gene matches. In germline, CDR1 is SGHRS, CDR2 YFSETQ. This CDR3 reads CASSVGLAGGDEQFF. DNA for the CDR3: TGCGCCAGCAGCGTGGGACTAGCGGGAGGCGATGAGCAGTTCTTC.

This sequence joins TRBV5-6 and TRBJ1-5; D might be TRBD1 (5 bases). The germline V gene has CDR1 SGHDT and CDR2 YYEEEE. The CDR3 loop spans 15 amino acids. V was pared by 5 bases and J by 0 bases, with 12 bases between. This CDR3 reads CASSFFDSSNQPQHF. In nucleotides, the CDR3 is TGTGCCAGCAGTTTCTTCGACAGTAGCAATCAGCCCCAGCATTTT.

This chain links TRBV7-9 with TRBJ2-1; perhaps TRBD2 as D (6 bases). Germline V lookup: CDR1 SEHNR, CDR2 FQNEAQ (reference sequence). This CDR3 has 14 residues. Trimming pared 4 bases from V and 7 bases from J, leaving 14 bases between. The DNA of the CDR3 is TGTGCCAGCAGCTCATCGGCGGGAATTAATGAGCAGTTCTTC. This sequence encodes CASSSSAGINEQFF.

The V gene is TRBV19, the J gene TRBJ2-5; D possibly corresponds to TRBD1 (6 bases). Trimming left V 10 bases short and J 5 bases short, with 17 bases between. CDR3 length: 13 residues. The germline CDR1 and CDR2 sequences are LNHDA and SQIVND (reference sequence). In DNA, the CDR3 is TGTGCCAATAGGCCAGGGGCCGGGGAGACCCAGTACTTC. This encodes CANRPGAGETQYF.

The chain combines TRBV7-9 with TRBJ1-1; D may be TRBD1 (5 bases). Germline CDR1 is SEHNR and CDR2 is FQNEAQ (reference sequence). V dropped 2 bases and J dropped 1 base, with 23 bases sitting between them. The CDR3 sequence is 19 residues long. CDR3 bases: TGTGCCAGCAGCTTATCCAGGCGGTCGCGGACACCAGCGAACACTGAAGCTTTCTTT. Its translation: CASSLSRRSRTPANTEAFF.

V and J are TRBV5-1 and TRBJ1-1, with 11 bases fitting TRBD1. Germline assignment: CDR1 SGHRS and CDR2 YFSETQ. V shed 0 bases, J shed 6 bases, and the junction held 1 base outside the gene matches. The CDR3 is 14 amino acids. CDR3 nucleotides: TGCGCCAGCAGCTTGGCGGACAGGGGGCCTGAAGCTTTCTTT. This encodes CASSLADRGPEAFF.

The rearrangement uses TRBV30 and TRBJ2-3; D perhaps matches TRBD2 (5 bases). Between the trimmed V and J ends, which lost 2 bases and 8 bases, there was a span of 11 bases. The germline V gene encodes CDR1 GTSNPN and CDR2 SVGIG (reference sequence). This CDR3 region has 12 residues. CDR3 sequence: CAWSFPGGTQYF. As DNA, the CDR3 is TGTGCCTGGAGTTTTCCCGGAGGTACGCAGTATTTT. The whole variable domain, filled in from reference TRBV30 and TRBJ2-3, reads SQTIHQWPATLVQPVGSPLSLECTVEGTSNPNLYWYRQAAGRGLQLLFYSVGIGQISSEVPQNLSASRPQDRQFILSSKKLLLSDSGFYLCAWSFPGGTQYFGPGTRLTVL.

This clone was observed once. This sequence joins TRBV5-1 and TRBJ2-2; a possible D gene is TRBD2 (6 bases). The V end was cut by 4 bases, the J end by 6 bases, with 16 bases between. The germline V gene encodes CDR1 SGHRS and CDR2 YFSETQ. CDR3 length: 15 amino acids. CDR3 in DNA: TGCGCCAGCAGCCCGCAGACTAGTGGGGCCGGGGAGCTGTTTTTT. Encoded protein: CASSPQTSGAGELFF.

The chain carries TRBV28 and TRBJ2-7, with D maybe TRBD2 (6 bases). The germline CDR1 and CDR2 sequences are MDHEN and SYDVKM. The CDR3 length is 15 residues. Trimming removed 5 bases from V and 2 bases from J, with 16 bases in between. CDR3 nucleotide sequence: TGTGCCAGCAGTGCGTCCGGGACTGGAACCTACGAGCAGTACTTC. Translating gives CASSASGTGTYEQYF.